Given below is one T cell receptor (beta chain) in context. The target antigen is unknown. This specimen comes from a study of memory CD4+ T cells and cytomegalovirus serostatus. V shed 5 bases and J 2 bases; nucleotides not matched to a gene: 3. CDR3 length: 12 amino acids. The germline V gene has CDR1 GTSNPN and CDR2 SVGIG (reference sequence). Measured with immunoSEQ multiplex PCR; TCRdb has only the in-frame clones, and not every one. This table has over 65,000 clones, around 80% appearing once. Findings and caveats of the study: Median bootstrapped AUC for CMV status was just under 0.97 originally, less than 0.93 US-trained.

Single viable CD3+CD4+CD8-CD45RO+ cells were sorted as the memory CD4+ T cells. This clonotype originated in an adult in good health and CMV-seropositive. The sample consisted of memory CD4+ T cells from blood. This rearrangement joins TRBV30 to TRBJ2-7, with 7 bases identical to TRBD1. This chain's CDR3 is CAWGTETYEQYF. The DNA for the CDR3 is TGTGCCTGGGGGACAGAGACCTACGAGCAGTACTTC.